The clone carrying this T cell receptor (beta chain) was observed a handful of times. Its antigen remains unidentified. TCRdb reanalysed the 5' RACE reads using MiXCR and keeps one entry per CDR3 protein. This table has about 450,000 distinct CDR3 sequences, roughly 26% appearing once. These data belong to a study of CD8 T cells in ankylosing spondylitis. The V end was cut by 0 bases, the J end by 0 bases, with 9 bases between. CDR3 length equals 16 residues. Germline V gives CDR1 SGDLS, CDR2 YYNGEE. Findings and limits, study-wide: Apparently characteristic of ankylosing spondylitis blood was a TCR beta motif (about 8 highly homologous variants).

This rearrangement joins TRBV9 to TRBJ2-2; D unresolved. The sample was blood, either unsorted or a sorted T cell fraction (not recorded which). This receptor was taken from a male donor with ankylosing spondylitis. This CDR3 is CASSVDGPPNTGELFF. CDR3 sequence (DNA): TGTGCCAGCAGCGTAGACGGCCCTCCGAACACCGGGGAGCTGTTTTTT.